The 5 T cell receptor beta chains given below trace back to one sample, sequenced in a study of cytomegalovirus exposure and HLA in healthy donors. The PCR was carried out with 60 Vbeta primers and 13 Jbeta primers. The data were produced by immunoSEQ multiplex PCR, yet TCRdb's version contains in-frame clones alone and is incomplete. Of roughly 150,000 clones in the sample, around 85% were seen once. Sample: PBMCs. The receptors here all came from a boy aged 2 to 10 in good health and CMV-seronegative.

The rearrangement links TRBV12-5 to TRBJ2-1; 9 nucleotides match TRBD2. After removal of 3 bases from V and 4 bases from J, the junction contained 4 bases not matched to a gene. This CDR3 has 15 amino acids. Germline CDR1 is LGHNT and CDR2 is FRNRAP. The CDR3 coding sequence is TGTGCTAGTGGTTTAGCGGGGGGCCGGTACAATGAGCAGTTCTTC. This sequence encodes CASGLAGGRYNEQFF.

The V gene is TRBV29-1, the J gene TRBJ2-1; no definite D call. Per germline, CDR1 SQVTM and CDR2 ANQGSEA. V was trimmed by 4 bases and J by 5 bases, leaving 9 bases between them. The CDR3 is 12 residues long. DNA of the CDR3: TGCAGCGTTGCCCCCTCTAACAATGAGCAGTTCTTC. Translated, it gives CSVAPSNNEQFF.

The chain joins TRBV28 to TRBJ1-2; D remains ambiguous. CDR1 is MDHEN, CDR2 SYDVKM, per germline. The V gene lost 9 bases and the J gene lost 2 bases, with 10 bases spanning the gap. The CDR3 consists of 12 residues. The CDR3 spells CASSDMNYGYTF. The CDR3 DNA reads as TGTGCCAGTTCCGACATGAACTATGGCTACACCTTC.

The gene calls are TRBV7-2 and TRBJ2-2; D not resolved. This CDR3 has 11 amino acids. The V and J ends lost 4 bases and 8 bases respectively, with 5 bases between them. Germline CDR1 SGHTA, CDR2 FQGNSA. DNA for the CDR3: TGTGCCAGCAGCTCCACAGGGGAGCTGTTTTTT. Translated: CASSSTGELFF. Together with reference TRBV7-2 and TRBJ2-2, the CDR3 gives the full variable domain: GAGVSQSPSNKVTEKGKDVELRCDPISGHTALYWYRQSLGQGLEFLIYFQGNSAPDKSGLPSDRFSAERTGGSVSTLTIQRTQQEDSAVYLCASSSTGELFFGEGSRLTVL.

The CDR3 DNA is TGTGCCAGCAGTTACGACGGGGGGGCCGTCGGGGAGCTGTTTTTT. Translating it yields CASSYDGGAVGELFF. The V and J genes are TRBV6-5 and TRBJ2-2; 8 bases line up with TRBD2. Germline CDR1 MNHEY, CDR2 SVGAGI. The CDR3 has 15 residues. With 2 bases clipped from V and 7 bases from J, the junction kept 6 bases outside the gene matches.